These 19 T cell receptor beta chains were sequenced from one sample in a study of blood T cells in healthy people across ages. Primed by a sample-barcoded 5' primer and a J-beta primer mix, a second PCR proceeded for 7 to 11 cycles. TCRdb used MiXCR to reprocess the 5' RACE reads, holding one entry per CDR3 protein. The profile shows about 780,000 distinct CDR3 sequences, roughly 26% of them singletons. Another study also made use of these data, one on T cells of mothers and their children.

Sample: blood. The receptors originated from a boy aged 10-17 years in good health.

The chain links TRBV5-1 to TRBJ2-1; D may match TRBD1 or TRBD2 (6 bases each). This CDR3 is built from 13 residues. Trimming pared 5 bases from V and 5 bases from J, leaving 11 bases between. Germline CDR1 and CDR2: SGHRS and YFSETQ. CDR3 region: CASRGGDDNEQFF. CDR3 in DNA: TGCGCCAGCAGGGGGGGCGATGACAATGAGCAGTTCTTC.

Remarks on this clonotype: The CDR3 does not end in the conserved phenylalanine or tryptophan, so this is likely a read error. V is TRBV6-4 and J is TRBJ2-5; the D call may be TRBD1 or TRBD2 (5 bases each). Trimming pared 7 bases from V and 10 bases from J, leaving 19 bases between. The CDR3 consists of 13 residues. The germline V gene has CDR1 MRHNA and CDR2 SNTAGT. The DNA for the CDR3 is TGTGCCAGCAATGGGACGCACCCCGGGGACCAGTACCTC. This encodes CASNGTHPGDQYL.

This clonotype was recorded a few times. This chain connects TRBV28 to TRBJ2-4, with D perhaps matching TRBD1 or TRBD2 (5 bases each). The CDR3 has 12 amino acids. Trimming stripped 5 bases from V and 16 bases from J, with 18 bases between. From germline, CDR1 is MDHEN and CDR2 SYDVKM. CDR3: CASSVGDPIRYF. In DNA form, the CDR3 reads TGTGCCAGCAGTGTAGGGGACCCCATTCGTTACTTC.

The genes are TRBV10-3 and TRBJ2-1; the D is unclear. The length of the CDR3 is 13 residues. Germline V gene data show CDR1 as ENHRY and CDR2 as SYGVKD. Trimming pared 2 bases from V and 4 bases from J, leaving 6 bases between. Written as DNA, the CDR3 is TGTGCCATCAGTGAGCAACTTTACAATGAGCAGTTCTTC. Amino acid sequence: CAISEQLYNEQFF.

CDR3 region: CASSQAGLATGELFF. CDR3 DNA sequence: TGTGCCAGCAGCCAGGCGGGACTAGCCACCGGGGAGCTGTTTTTT. The rearrangement joins TRBV4-2 to TRBJ2-2; TRBD2 agrees at 9 bases. CDR1 is LGHNA and CDR2 is YNFKEQ in the germline V gene. The CDR3 has 15 amino acids. After removal of 3 bases from V and 4 bases from J, the junction contained 3 bases not matched to a gene.

This clonotype was counted between two and nine times. The CDR3 region has the DNA TGTGCCATCAGTGACGGGAGGGCCAAAAACATTCAGTACTTC. Its protein is CAISDGRAKNIQYF. This chain joins TRBV10-3 and TRBJ2-4; TRBD2 matches 7 bases. The V segment lost 3 bases and the J segment 1 base; nucleotides outside the gene matches: 0. Germline V gene data show CDR1 as ENHRY and CDR2 as SYGVKD. CDR3 length equals 14 residues.

The chain combines TRBV7-3 with TRBJ1-2; TRBD1 agrees at 8 bases. The CDR3 extends over 13 amino acids. Germline assignment: CDR1 SGHTA and CDR2 FQGTGA. After removal of 5 bases from V and 7 bases from J, the junction contained 6 bases not matched to a gene. CDR3 coding DNA: TGTGCCAGCAGCCCCGGGACAGGCGTTGGCTACACCTTC. Amino acid sequence: CASSPGTGVGYTF.

The chain links TRBV23-1 to TRBJ2-4; unclear D gene. TRBV23-1 is an open reading frame whose function is uncertain. CDR3 length: 14 amino acids. Trimming stripped 8 bases from V and 0 bases from J, with 11 bases between. CDR3 amino acids: CASGKGLAKNIQYF. Here the CDR3 DNA reads TGCGCCAGCGGCAAAGGGCTAGCCAAAAACATTCAGTACTTC.

J is TRBJ1-1 and V is TRBV5-8; D remains ambiguous. The length of the CDR3 is 14 residues. Germline lookup yields CDR1 SGHTS and CDR2 YDEGEE. Between the trimmed V and J ends, which lost 2 bases and 8 bases, there was a span of 16 bases. The chain's CDR3 is CASSFVPGGIEAFF. CDR3 bases: TGTGCCAGCAGCTTTGTGCCCGGAGGTATCGAAGCTTTCTTT.

In this sample, this clonotype turned up a few times. The J gene is TRBJ2-5, the V gene TRBV5-5, with 7 positions matching TRBD2. The germline gives CDR1 SGHKS, CDR2 YYEKEE (reference sequence). Trimming at V came to 3 bases and at J to 3 bases, leaving 17 bases not matched to a gene. This CDR3 is built from 18 residues. The CDR3 loop reads CASSSSVIAGGRKETQYF. CDR3 DNA: TGTGCCAGCAGCTCATCGGTAATTGCCGGGGGGAGGAAAGAGACCCAGTACTTC.

The chain links TRBV28 to TRBJ2-1; TRBD2 aligns across 12 bases. Trimming cost V 7 bases and J 6 bases; bases outside gene matches: 13. Germline V gene sequence: CDR1 MDHEN, CDR2 SYDVKM. This CDR3 is 17 amino acids long. CDR3 sequence (DNA): TGTGCCAGCACCTACCAGGGACTAGCGGGCGGTATCAATGAGCAGTTCTTC. Amino acids: CASTYQGLAGGINEQFF.

The chain uses TRBV6-2 or TRBV6-3 and TRBJ2-1; 10 bases are shared with TRBD2. The closer fit of TRBJ2-5 to the DNA end suggests the J call may be wrong. CDR3 length: 18 residues. In germline, CDR1 is MNHEY, CDR2 SVGEGT. CDR3 coding DNA: TGTGCCAGCAGCCAAGCCGGGACTAGCGCATCGATCGAGGAGACCCAGTACTTC. Residues: CASSQAGTSASIEETQYF.

J is TRBJ2-7 and V is TRBV13, with TRBD1 matching 7 bases. The CDR3 is 14 amino acids. Germline CDR1 and CDR2: PRHDT and FYEKMQ (reference sequence). With 4 bases clipped from V and 4 bases from J, the junction kept 7 bases outside the gene matches. CDR3 residues: CASSSRDRHYEQYF. In DNA form, the CDR3 reads TGTGCCAGCAGCTCCCGGGACAGACATTACGAGCAGTACTTC.

Comments on this clonotype: The CDR3 does not close with the conserved phenylalanine or tryptophan, likely indicating a read error. The CDR3 reads CASSPGLTVDTQYS. In DNA, the CDR3 is TGTGCCAGCAGTCCGGGACTGACGGTAGATACGCAGTATTCT. The V call is TRBV12-3 or TRBV12-4, the J call TRBJ2-3, with D possibly matching TRBD2 (6 bases). V was pared by 5 bases and J by 5 bases, with 14 bases between. This CDR3 has 14 amino acids.

This clonotype was found many times. The chain links TRBV12-3 or TRBV12-4 to TRBJ2-7; the D gene is possibly TRBD2 (6 bases). The CDR3 sequence is 15 residues long. Trimming shortened V by 6 bases and J by 2 bases, and 17 bases separated the two germline ends. CDR3: CASSPTSLGAYEQYF. The CDR3 bases are TGTGCCAGCAGCCCTACTAGCTTGGGGGCCTACGAGCAGTACTTC.

This clonotype was seen a handful of times. This chain links TRBV12-3 or TRBV12-4 with TRBJ2-1; D uncertain. The V end was cut by 5 bases, the J end by 6 bases, with 14 bases between. The CDR3 runs 14 residues. DNA of the CDR3: TGTGCCAGCAGTCCCGCTTTTGGCAGCAATGAGCAGTTCTTC. This encodes CASSPAFGSNEQFF.

This clonotype showed up just a few times. The V and J genes are TRBV12-3 or TRBV12-4 and TRBJ2-2; 8 positions agree with TRBD1. The CDR3 spans 17 residues. Germline trimming cut 0 bases from V and 0 bases from J; bases unmatched to any gene: 3. The DNA for the CDR3 is TGTGCCAGCAGTTTAGCACCAGGGGGCCCGAACACCGGGGAGCTGTTTTTT. It is translated as CASSLAPGGPNTGELFF.

This clonotype appeared a few times. The rearrangement joins TRBV6-1 to TRBJ2-1, with D possibly matching TRBD2 (7 bases). This CDR3 comprises 13 residues. V lost 3 bases, J lost 6 bases, and 9 bases lay in between. Germline V gene lookup returns CDR1 MNHNS and CDR2 SASEGT. CDR3 DNA sequence: TGTGCCAGCAGTGACGGGGGGCTCAATGAGCAGTTCTTC. Its translation is CASSDGGLNEQFF.

The V and J genes are TRBV25-1 and TRBJ1-2; D might be TRBD1 (6 bases). This CDR3 has 15 residues. Germline V gives CDR1 MGHDK, CDR2 SYGVNS. The V gene lost 0 bases and the J gene lost 3 bases, with 11 bases spanning the gap. The CDR3 coding sequence is TGTGCCAGCAGTGAATACAGGGGAGAGGACTATGGCTACACCTTC. It is translated as CASSEYRGEDYGYTF.